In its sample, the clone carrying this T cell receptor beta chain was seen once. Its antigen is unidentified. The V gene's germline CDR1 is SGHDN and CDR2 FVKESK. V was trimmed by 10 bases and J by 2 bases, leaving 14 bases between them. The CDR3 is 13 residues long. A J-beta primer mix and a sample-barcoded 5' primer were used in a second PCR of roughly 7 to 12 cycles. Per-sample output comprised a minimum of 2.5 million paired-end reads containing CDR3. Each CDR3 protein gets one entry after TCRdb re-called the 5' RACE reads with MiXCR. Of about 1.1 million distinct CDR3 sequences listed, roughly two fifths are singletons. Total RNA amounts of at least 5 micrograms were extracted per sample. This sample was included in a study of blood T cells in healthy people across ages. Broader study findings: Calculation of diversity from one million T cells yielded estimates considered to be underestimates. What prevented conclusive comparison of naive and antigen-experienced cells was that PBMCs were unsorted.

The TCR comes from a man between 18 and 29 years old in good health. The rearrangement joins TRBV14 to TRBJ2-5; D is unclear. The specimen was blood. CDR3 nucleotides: TGTGCCACCCCGTGGTCATTACAAGAGACCCAGTACTTC. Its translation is CATPWSLQETQYF.